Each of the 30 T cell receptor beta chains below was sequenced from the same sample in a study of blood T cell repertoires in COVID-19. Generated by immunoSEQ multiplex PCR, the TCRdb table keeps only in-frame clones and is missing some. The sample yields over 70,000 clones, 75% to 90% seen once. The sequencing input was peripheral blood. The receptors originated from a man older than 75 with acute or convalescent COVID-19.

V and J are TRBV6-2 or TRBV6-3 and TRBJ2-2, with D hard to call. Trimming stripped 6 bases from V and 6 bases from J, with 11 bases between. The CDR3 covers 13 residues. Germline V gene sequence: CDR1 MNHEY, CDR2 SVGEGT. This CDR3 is CASSARDAGELFF. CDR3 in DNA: TGTGCCAGCAGCGCTAGAGATGCCGGGGAGCTGTTTTTT.

The CDR3: CASASVEGEQYF. DNA of the CDR3: TGCGCCAGCGCATCCGTTGAGGGCGAGCAGTACTTC. The chain links TRBV23-1 to TRBJ2-7; D is possibly TRBD2 (5 bases). TRBV23-1 is classed as an ORF, of uncertain function. V lost 8 bases, J lost 6 bases, and 14 bases lay in between. The CDR3 is 12 residues long.

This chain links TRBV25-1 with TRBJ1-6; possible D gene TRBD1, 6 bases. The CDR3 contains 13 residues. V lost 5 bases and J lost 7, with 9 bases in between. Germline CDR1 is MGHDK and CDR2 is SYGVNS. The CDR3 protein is CASSTTGNSPLHF. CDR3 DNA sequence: TGTGCCAGCAGTACAACAGGGAATTCACCCCTCCACTTT.

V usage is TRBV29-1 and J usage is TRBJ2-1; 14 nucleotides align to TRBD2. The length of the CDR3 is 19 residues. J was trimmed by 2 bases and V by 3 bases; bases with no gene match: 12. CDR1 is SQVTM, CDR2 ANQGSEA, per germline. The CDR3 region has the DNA TGCAGCGTTGACCCACTGACTAGCGGGAGGGATAGTACCTACAATGAGCAGTTCTTC. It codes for CSVDPLTSGRDSTYNEQFF.

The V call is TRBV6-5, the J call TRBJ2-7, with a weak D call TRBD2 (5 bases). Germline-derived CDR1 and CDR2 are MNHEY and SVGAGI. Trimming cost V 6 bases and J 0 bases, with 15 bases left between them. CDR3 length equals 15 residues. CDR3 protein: CASSAGGGPSYEQYF. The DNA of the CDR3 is TGTGCCAGCAGCGCCGGTGGAGGTCCCTCCTACGAGCAGTACTTC.

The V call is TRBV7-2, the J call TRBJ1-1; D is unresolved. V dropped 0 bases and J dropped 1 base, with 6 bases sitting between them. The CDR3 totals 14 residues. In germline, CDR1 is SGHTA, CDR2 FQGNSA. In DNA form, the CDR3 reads TGTGCCAGCAGCTTAGCCGGAGCGAACACTGAAGCTTTCTTT. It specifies CASSLAGANTEAFF.

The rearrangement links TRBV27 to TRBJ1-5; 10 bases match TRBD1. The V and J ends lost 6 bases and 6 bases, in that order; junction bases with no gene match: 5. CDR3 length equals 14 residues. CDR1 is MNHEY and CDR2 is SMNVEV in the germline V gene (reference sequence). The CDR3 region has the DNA TGTGCCAGCAGCCGGACAGGGGGGGGTCAGCCCCAGCATTTT. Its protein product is CASSRTGGGQPQHF.

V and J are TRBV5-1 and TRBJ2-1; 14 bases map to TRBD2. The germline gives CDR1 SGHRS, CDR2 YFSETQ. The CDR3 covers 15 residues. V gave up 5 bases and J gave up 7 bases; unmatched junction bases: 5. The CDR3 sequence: CASRPGTSGSNEQFF. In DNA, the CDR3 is TGCGCCAGCAGGCCCGGGACTAGCGGGAGTAATGAGCAGTTCTTC.

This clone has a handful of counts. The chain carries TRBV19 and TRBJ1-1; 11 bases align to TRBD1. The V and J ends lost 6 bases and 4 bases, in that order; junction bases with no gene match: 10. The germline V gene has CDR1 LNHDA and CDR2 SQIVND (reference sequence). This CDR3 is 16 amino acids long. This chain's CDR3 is CASSNRDRGFGTEAFF. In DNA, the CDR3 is TGTGCCAGTAGCAACCGGGACAGGGGGTTCGGCACTGAAGCTTTCTTT.

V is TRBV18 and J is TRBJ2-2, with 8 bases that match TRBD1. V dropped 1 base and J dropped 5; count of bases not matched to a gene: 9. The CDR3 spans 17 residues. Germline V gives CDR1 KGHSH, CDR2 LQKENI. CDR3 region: CASSPRLDRVYTGELFF. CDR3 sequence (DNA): TGTGCCAGCTCACCACGTTTGGACAGGGTTTATACCGGGGAGCTGTTTTTT. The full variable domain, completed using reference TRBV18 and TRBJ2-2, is NAGVMQNPRHLVRRRGQEARLRCSPMKGHSHVYWYRQLPEEGLKFMVYLQKENIIDESGMPKERFSAEFPKEGPSILRIQQVVRGDSAAYFCASSPRLDRVYTGELFFGEGSRLTVL.

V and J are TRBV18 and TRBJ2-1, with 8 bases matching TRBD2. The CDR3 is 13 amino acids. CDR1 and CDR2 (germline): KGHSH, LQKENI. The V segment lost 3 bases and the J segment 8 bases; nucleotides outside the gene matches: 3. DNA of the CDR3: TGTGCCAGCTCACCCCCGGGGGGGTATGAGCAGTTCTTC. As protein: CASSPPGGYEQFF.

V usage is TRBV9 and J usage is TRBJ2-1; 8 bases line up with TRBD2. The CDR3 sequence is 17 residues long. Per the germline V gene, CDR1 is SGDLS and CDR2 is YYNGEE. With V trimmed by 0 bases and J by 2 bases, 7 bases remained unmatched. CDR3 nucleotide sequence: TGTGCCAGCAGCGTAGACACCGGGACTAGAGCCTACAATGAGCAGTTCTTC. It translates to CASSVDTGTRAYNEQFF.

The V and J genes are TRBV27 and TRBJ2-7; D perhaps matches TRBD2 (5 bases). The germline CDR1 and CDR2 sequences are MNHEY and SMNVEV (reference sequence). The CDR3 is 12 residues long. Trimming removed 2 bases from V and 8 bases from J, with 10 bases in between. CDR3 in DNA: TGTGCCAGCAGTTTACCGGACTCAAAGCAGTACTTC. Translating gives CASSLPDSKQYF.

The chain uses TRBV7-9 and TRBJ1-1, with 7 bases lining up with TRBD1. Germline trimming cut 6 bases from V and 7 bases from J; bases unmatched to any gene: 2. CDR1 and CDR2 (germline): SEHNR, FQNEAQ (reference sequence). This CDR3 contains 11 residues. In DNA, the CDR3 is TGTGCCAGCAGGCGACAGGGTGAAGCTTTCTTT. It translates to CASRRQGEAFF. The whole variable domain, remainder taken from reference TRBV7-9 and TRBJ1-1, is DTGVSQNPRHKITKRGQNVTFRCDPISEHNRLYWYRQTLGQGPEFLTYFQNEAQLEKSRLLSDRFSAERPKGSFSTLEIQRTEQGDSAMYLCASRRQGEAFFGQGTRLTVV.

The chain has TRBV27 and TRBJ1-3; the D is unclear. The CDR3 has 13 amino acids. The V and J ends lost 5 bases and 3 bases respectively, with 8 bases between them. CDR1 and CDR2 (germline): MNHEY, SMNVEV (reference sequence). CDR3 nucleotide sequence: TGTGCCAGCAGTGCCTTCGGTGGAAACACCATATATTTT. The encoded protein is CASSAFGGNTIYF.

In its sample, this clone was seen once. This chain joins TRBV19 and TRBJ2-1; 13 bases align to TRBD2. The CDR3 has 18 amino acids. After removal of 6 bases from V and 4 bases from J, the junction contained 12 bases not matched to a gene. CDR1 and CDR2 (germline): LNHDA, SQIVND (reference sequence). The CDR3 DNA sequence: TGTGCCAGTAGGGGCGGACTAGCGGGAGTCATATCTTACAATGAGCAGTTCTTC. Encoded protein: CASRGGLAGVISYNEQFF. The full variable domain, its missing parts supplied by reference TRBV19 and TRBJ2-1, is DGGITQSPKYLFRKEGQNVTLSCEQNLNHDAMYWYRQDPGQGLRLIYYSQIVNDFQKGDIAEGYSVSREKKESFPLTVTSAQKNPTAFYLCASRGGLAGVISYNEQFFGPGTRLTVL.

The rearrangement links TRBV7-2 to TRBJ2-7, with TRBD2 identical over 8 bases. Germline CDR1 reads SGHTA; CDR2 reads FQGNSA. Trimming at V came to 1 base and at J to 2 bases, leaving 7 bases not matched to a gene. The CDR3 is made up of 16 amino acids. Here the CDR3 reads CASSLGPAGETYEQYF. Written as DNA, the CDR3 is TGTGCCAGCAGCTTAGGTCCAGCGGGAGAGACCTACGAGCAGTACTTC.

CDR3 residues: CASSYGQGGTDTQYF. The CDR3 coding sequence is TGTGCCAGCAGCTACGGACAGGGGGGCACAGATACGCAGTATTTT. J is TRBJ2-3 and V is TRBV7-2; 10 positions agree with TRBD1. With 4 bases clipped from V and 1 base from J, the junction kept 2 bases outside the gene matches. There are 15 residues in the CDR3. Germline assignment: CDR1 SGHTA and CDR2 FQGNSA.

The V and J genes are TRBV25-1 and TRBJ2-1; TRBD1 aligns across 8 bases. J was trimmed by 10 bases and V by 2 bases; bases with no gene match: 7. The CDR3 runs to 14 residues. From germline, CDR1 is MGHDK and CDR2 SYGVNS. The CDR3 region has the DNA TGTGCCAGCAGTGAACCCTTACAGGGGGAGGAGCAGTTCTTC. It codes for CASSEPLQGEEQFF.

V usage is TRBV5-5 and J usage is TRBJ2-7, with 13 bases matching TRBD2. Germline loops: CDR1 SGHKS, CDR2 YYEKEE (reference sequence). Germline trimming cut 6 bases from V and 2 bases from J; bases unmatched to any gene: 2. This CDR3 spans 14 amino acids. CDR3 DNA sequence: TGTGCCAGCATACTAGCGGGGGGGCCCTACGAGCAGTACTTC. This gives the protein CASILAGGPYEQYF.

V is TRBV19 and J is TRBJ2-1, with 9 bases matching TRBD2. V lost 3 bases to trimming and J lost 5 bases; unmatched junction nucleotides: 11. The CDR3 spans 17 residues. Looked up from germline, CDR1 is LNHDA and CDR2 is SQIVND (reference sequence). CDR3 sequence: CASSIGTSTPGDNEQFF. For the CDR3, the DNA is TGTGCCAGTAGTATTGGGACTAGCACTCCTGGGGACAATGAGCAGTTCTTC.

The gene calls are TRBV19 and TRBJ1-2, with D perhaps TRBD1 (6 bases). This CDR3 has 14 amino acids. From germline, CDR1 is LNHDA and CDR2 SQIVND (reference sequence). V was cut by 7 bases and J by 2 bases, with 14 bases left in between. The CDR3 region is CASIGQYVNYGYTF. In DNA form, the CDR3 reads TGTGCCAGTATCGGACAGTATGTAAACTATGGCTACACCTTC.

The CDR3 sequence is CASSRDGGKEQYF. DNA of the CDR3: TGTGCCAGCAGCCGAGACGGGGGTAAGGAGCAGTACTTC. The chain has TRBV9 and TRBJ2-7, with D perhaps TRBD2 (6 bases). V was clipped by 4 bases and J by 7 bases, with 15 bases between them. The V gene's germline CDR1 is SGDLS and CDR2 YYNGEE. CDR3 length: 13 residues.

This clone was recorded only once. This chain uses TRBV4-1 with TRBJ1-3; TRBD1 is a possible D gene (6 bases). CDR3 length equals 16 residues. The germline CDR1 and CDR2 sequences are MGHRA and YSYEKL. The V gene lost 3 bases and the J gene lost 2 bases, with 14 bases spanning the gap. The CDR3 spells CASSHPRGGAGNTIYF. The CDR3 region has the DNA TGCGCCAGCAGCCACCCGAGGGGGGGAGCTGGAAACACCATATATTTT.

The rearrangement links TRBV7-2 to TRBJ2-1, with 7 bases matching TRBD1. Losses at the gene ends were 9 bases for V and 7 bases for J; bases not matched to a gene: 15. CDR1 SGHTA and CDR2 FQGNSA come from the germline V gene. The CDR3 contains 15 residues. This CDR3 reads CASQTQGQQRNEQFF. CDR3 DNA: TGTGCCAGTCAGACCCAGGGACAGCAGAGGAATGAGCAGTTCTTC.

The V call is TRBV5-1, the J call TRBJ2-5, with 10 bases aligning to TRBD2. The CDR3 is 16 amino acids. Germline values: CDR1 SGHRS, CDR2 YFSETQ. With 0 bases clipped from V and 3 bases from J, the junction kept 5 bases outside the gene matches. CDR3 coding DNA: TGCGCCAGCAGCTTGGCCAGGAGCGGGGGGGAAGAGACCCAGTACTTC. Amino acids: CASSLARSGGEETQYF.

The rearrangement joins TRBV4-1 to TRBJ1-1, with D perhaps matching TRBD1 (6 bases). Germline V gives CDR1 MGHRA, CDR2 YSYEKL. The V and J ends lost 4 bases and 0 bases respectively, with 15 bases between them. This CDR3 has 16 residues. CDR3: CASSPQADRMNTEAFF. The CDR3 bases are TGCGCCAGCAGCCCCCAGGCGGACAGAATGAACACTGAAGCTTTCTTT.

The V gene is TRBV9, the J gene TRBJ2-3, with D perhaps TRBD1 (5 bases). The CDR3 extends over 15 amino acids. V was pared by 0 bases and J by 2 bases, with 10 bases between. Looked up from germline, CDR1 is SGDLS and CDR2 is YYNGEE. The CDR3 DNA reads TGTGCCAGCAGCGTAGGGGGCGGTGACACAGATACGCAGTATTTT. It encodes CASSVGGGDTDTQYF.

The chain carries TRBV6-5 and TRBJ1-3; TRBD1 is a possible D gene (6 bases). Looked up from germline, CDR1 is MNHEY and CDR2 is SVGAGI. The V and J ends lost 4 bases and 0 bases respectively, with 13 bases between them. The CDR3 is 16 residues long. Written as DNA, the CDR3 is TGTGCCAGCAGTTCGACAGGCCCTCTCTCTGGAAACACCATATATTTT. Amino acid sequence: CASSSTGPLSGNTIYF.

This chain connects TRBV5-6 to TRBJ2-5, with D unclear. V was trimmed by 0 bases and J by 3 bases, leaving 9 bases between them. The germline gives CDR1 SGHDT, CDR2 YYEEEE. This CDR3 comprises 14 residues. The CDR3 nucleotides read TGTGCCAGCAGCTTGGGCGACATTGAAGAGACCCAGTACTTC. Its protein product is CASSLGDIEETQYF. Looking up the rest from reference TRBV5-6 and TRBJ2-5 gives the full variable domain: DAGVTQSPTHLIKTRGQQVTLRCSPKSGHDTVSWYQQALGQGPQFIFQYYEEEERQRGNFPDRFSGHQFPNYSSELNVNALLLGDSALYLCASSLGDIEETQYFGPGTRLLVL.